This T cell receptor beta chain came from a study of shared clonotypes between healthy human individuals. This clone was observed once. Terminally differentiated effector memory CD45RA+ cells were left out of the naive CD8 fraction, which was CD45RO-negative and positively selected for CCR7. Some clones are missing from TCRdb's copy, which holds only in-frame ones; the method was immunoSEQ multiplex PCR. Among about 800,000 clones listed, about 97% were seen once. Germline V lookup: CDR1 MDHEN, CDR2 SYDVKM. Between the trimmed V and J ends, which lost 6 bases and 0 bases, there was a span of 11 bases. CDR3 length equals 14 residues.

This clonotype was sampled from a man aged 30 to 45 in good health. The V call is TRBV28, the J call TRBJ1-1, with a possible D match to TRBD1 (5 bases). Specimen: naive CD8+ T cells sorted from blood. The CDR3 here is CASREGTMNTEAFF. Here the CDR3 DNA reads TGTGCCAGCAGGGAGGGGACCATGAACACTGAAGCTTTCTTT.